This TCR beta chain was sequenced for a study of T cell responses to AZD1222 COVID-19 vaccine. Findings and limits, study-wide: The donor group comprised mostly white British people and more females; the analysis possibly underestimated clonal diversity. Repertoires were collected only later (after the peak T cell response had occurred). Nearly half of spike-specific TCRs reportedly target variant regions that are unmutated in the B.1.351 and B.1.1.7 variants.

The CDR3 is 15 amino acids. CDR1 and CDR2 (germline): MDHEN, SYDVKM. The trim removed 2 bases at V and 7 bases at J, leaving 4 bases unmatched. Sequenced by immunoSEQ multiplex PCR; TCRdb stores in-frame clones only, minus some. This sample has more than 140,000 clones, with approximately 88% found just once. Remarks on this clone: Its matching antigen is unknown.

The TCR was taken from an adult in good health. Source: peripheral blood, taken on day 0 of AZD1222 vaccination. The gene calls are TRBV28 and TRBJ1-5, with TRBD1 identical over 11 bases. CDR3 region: CASSLSRTGGQPQHF. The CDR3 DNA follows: TGTGCCAGCAGTTTAAGCCGGACAGGGGGCCAGCCCCAGCATTTT.